This TCR beta chain was captured by sequencing in a study of PD-1 blockade in classical Hodgkin lymphoma (dated by TCRdb to the early 2020s). Describing the broader study: Nivolumab dosing was 3 mg/kg intravenously every 2 weeks, continuing until either disease progression or unacceptable toxicity. To define a peripheral blood immune signature of response to PD-1 blockade in classical Hodgkin lymphoma, the study combined TCR beta sequencing with CyTOF. What the authors observed across the whole study: The study was limited to a single clinical trial cohort, and causes of repertoire differences, possibly disease activity or prior therapy, remained undefined. By C4D1, a significant rise was seen in CD4+ TCR diversity but not in CD8+ TCR diversity (p=0.0027 vs p=0.16), and the rise was most apparent among complete responders (p=0.02). Lower diversity was observed in patients in whom nivolumab was started less than 1 year after ASCT, and these patients were excluded from later analyses so that confounding by immune reconstitution would be avoided. Trial patients with a complete response had baseline diversity similar to that of newly diagnosed patients, while partial responders and progressors had significantly lower diversity. Newly diagnosed patients were reported to have lower baseline TCR diversity than healthy donors, and relapsed/refractory patients were reported to have lower baseline TCR diversity still.

As to this clone: The antigen it binds to is not known. The sample holds no much larger clone one base away, and base qualities are not on file.

The Qiagen DNeasy kit was used to extract genomic DNA both from unsorted PBMCs and from the negatively selected CD4+ and CD8+ fractions. Using primers that anneal to V and J segments, immunoSEQ multiplex PCR amplified the TCR beta CDR3 regions. Amplification bias was minimized using a synthetic immune receptor repertoire, and residual bias was removed computationally after sequencing. The source study handled its data this way. Custom Python scripts were used to quantify repertoire diversity as the Shannon entropy index. Unsorted, CD4+ and CD8+ repertoires were analyzed separately, except in combined analyses where CD4+ and CD8+ sequences were merged in silico. Clonal expansion was defined as a frequency increase of at least 2-fold after treatment compared with C1D1, and clones undetected at baseline were assigned a pseudocount of 0.5. Clones with 0 or 1 copy at C1D1 were defined as singleton clones, while clones with 2 or more copies were defined as non-singleton clones. By matching protein sequences in sorted samples from the same patient, clones expanded in unsorted samples were annotated as CD4+, CD8+ or unknown. Wilcoxon tests were applied to paired samples to test diversity changes from C1D1 to C4D1. What TCRdb holds here is the immuneACCESS table cut down to in-frame rearrangements. Part of the clones is not present; checked against another copy, under half of the missing clones reflect an unresolved V gene, and the others are unexplained. The V and J calls and clone size were taken over from that table, and D and trimming were inferred from the DNA. Across this sample there are around 41,000 clones, with about 82% seen only once. The ten largest make up approximately 11% of the sample.

The time point label, as the study defines it: cycle 1 day 1 (C1D1), immediately before nivolumab initiation. Every trial patient had relapsed following autologous stem cell transplantation, and prior brentuximab vedotin exposure was what differed among cohorts A, B and C. The trial cohort comprised more than 55 patients with relapsed/refractory classical Hodgkin lymphoma whose best overall responses were complete response, partial response or progressive disease. Trial patients were treated with single-agent nivolumab in the multi-cohort phase II CheckMate 205 trial. Best overall response was determined by an independent review committee according to the 2007 International Working Group response criteria. Trial PBMCs were collected immediately before nivolumab initiation (C1D1) and during therapy at cycle 2 day 1 and cycle 4 day 1. Peripheral blood was collected in 8 mL Vacutainer Cell Preparation Tubes, from which PBMCs were isolated by centrifugation and then cryopreserved.

V is reduced by 2 bases and J by 0 bases, leaving a spacing of 10 bases between them. The cysteine opens and the phenylalanine closes a CDR3 of 15 amino acids. Just the 45-base CDR3 DNA is kept, in frame starting at base 1. For CDR1 and CDR2, the germline V gene lists LGHNA and YSLEER. The receptor's source is a human donor with classical Hodgkin lymphoma. Sequencing used peripheral blood mononuclear cells (PBMCs), obtained at baseline. Recombination linked TRBV4-3 to TRBJ1-1; there is no confident call for the D gene. The CDR3 sequence is CASSQYLTVNTEAFF. The nucleotides are TGCGCCAGCAGCCAATACCTTACCGTGAACACTGAAGCTTTCTTT.